A single sample gave rise to the 20 T cell receptor beta chains below, sequenced in a study of glioma-infiltrating T cells after dendritic cell vaccination. Profiling relied on immunoSEQ multiplex PCR, and the TCRdb table lists in-frame clones only, not all of them. The sample carries some 70,000 clones, roughly 79% recorded once. The sequenced sample was blood, obtained before dendritic cell vaccination. All receptors derive from a human donor with glioblastoma.

This CDR3 is CASSLAGAYEQYF. CDR3 nucleotides: TGTGCCAGCAGTCTAGCGGGGGCCTACGAGCAGTACTTC. The chain joins TRBV6-1 to TRBJ2-7, with 10 positions matching TRBD2. The CDR3 sequence is 13 residues long. Trimming at V came to 5 bases and at J to 2 bases, leaving 0 bases not matched to a gene. Germline V gene sequence: CDR1 MNHNS, CDR2 SASEGT.

The gene calls are TRBV9 and TRBJ2-3; possible D gene TRBD2, 5 bases. From germline, CDR1 is SGDLS and CDR2 YYNGEE. The CDR3 contains 13 residues. V was trimmed by 1 base and J by 6 bases, leaving 9 bases between them. The DNA of the CDR3 is TGTGCCAGCAGCGTATTGAGGGCGGATACGCAGTATTTT. Protein product: CASSVLRADTQYF.

The chain couples TRBV28 to TRBJ2-3; 8 bases line up with TRBD2. The CDR3 contains 15 residues. J was trimmed by 1 base and V by 7 bases; bases with no gene match: 7. Germline loops: CDR1 MDHEN, CDR2 SYDVKM. Here the CDR3 DNA reads TGTGCCAGCATTTCGGGGGGGGACGGCACAGATACGCAGTATTTT. This encodes CASISGGDGTDTQYF.

A few counts support this clone. V and J are TRBV5-6 and TRBJ2-7, with D maybe TRBD1 (5 bases). Germline V gives CDR1 SGHDT, CDR2 YYEEEE. V lost 2 bases and J lost 2, with 11 bases in between. CDR3 size: 14 residues. In DNA form, the CDR3 reads TGTGCCAGCAGCTTTCTCAGGGTCACCTACGAGCAGTACTTC. Residues: CASSFLRVTYEQYF.

The chain joins TRBV2 to TRBJ2-7; D is perhaps TRBD2 (5 bases). The V end lost 6 bases, the J end lost 3 bases, and 6 bases lay between the germline ends. CDR1 and CDR2 from the germline V gene are SNHLY and FYNNEI. The CDR3 is 11 amino acids. The CDR3 region has the DNA TGTGCCAGCAGGGCGGGCTACGAGCAGTACTTC. It yields the protein CASRAGYEQYF.

The chain is built from TRBV4-1 and TRBJ1-2; perhaps TRBD1 as D (5 bases). V shed 0 bases and J shed 3 bases, with 14 bases lying between them. Germline V gene data show CDR1 as MGHRA and CDR2 as YSYEKL. The CDR3 extends over 16 amino acids. CDR3 DNA: TGCGCCAGCAGCCAAGATCGAACAACGACAGACTATGGCTACACCTTC. Translating it yields CASSQDRTTTDYGYTF.

CDR3 in amino acids: CASSEASTLSYNEQFF. CDR3 DNA sequence: TGTGCCAGCAGTGAAGCGAGCACGCTCTCCTACAATGAGCAGTTCTTC. The chain joins TRBV6-1 to TRBJ2-1; D unresolved. Trimming removed 0 bases from V and 0 bases from J, with 9 bases in between. Per germline, CDR1 MNHNS and CDR2 SASEGT. This CDR3 has 16 residues.

The V gene is TRBV6-1, the J gene TRBJ1-4; D gene uncertain. Germline CDR1 MNHNS, CDR2 SASEGT. Trimming took off 3 bases at V and 4 bases at J, with 9 bases between the two ends. The CDR3 length is 14 residues. CDR3 loop: CASSEVQNNEKLFF. The CDR3 DNA sequence: TGTGCCAGCAGTGAGGTGCAGAATAATGAAAAACTGTTTTTT.

The genes are TRBV7-9 and TRBJ2-2, with 9 bases matching TRBD1. The CDR3 has 15 residues. The germline V gene encodes CDR1 SEHNR and CDR2 FQNEAQ (reference sequence). Trimming removed 5 bases from V and 4 bases from J; junction bases left unmatched: 5. CDR3 protein: CASSAGQGATGELFF. CDR3 in DNA: TGTGCCAGCAGCGCGGGACAGGGTGCCACCGGGGAGCTGTTTTTT.

This clone came up a few times. This chain joins TRBV7-9 and TRBJ1-3; TRBD1 matches at 7 bases. The CDR3 extends over 14 amino acids. In germline, CDR1 is SEHNR, CDR2 FQNEAQ (reference sequence). Trimming removed 6 bases from V and 4 bases from J; junction bases left unmatched: 6. The CDR3 region is CASRKQGKGNTIYF. The CDR3, as DNA: TGTGCCAGCAGAAAACAGGGGAAGGGAAACACCATATATTTT.

The chain recombines TRBV6-1 with TRBJ1-2; D unclear. V was pared by 2 bases and J by 3 bases, with 10 bases between. CDR1 is MNHNS, CDR2 SASEGT, per germline. CDR3 size: 14 residues. The CDR3 nucleotides are TGTGCCAGCAGTGAACGAACAGAACACTATGGCTACACCTTC. Amino acids: CASSERTEHYGYTF.

This sequence joins TRBV4-2 and TRBJ1-5; D uncertain. The germline V gene has CDR1 LGHNA and CDR2 YNFKEQ. V lost 0 bases, J lost 0 bases, and 9 bases lay in between. The CDR3 totals 16 residues. This chain's CDR3 is CASSQDRQNSNQPQHF. CDR3 DNA sequence: TGTGCCAGCAGCCAAGATCGCCAGAATAGCAATCAGCCCCAGCATTTT.

V and J are TRBV10-3 and TRBJ2-7; 10 bases are a match to TRBD1. Trimming took 5 bases from V and 1 from J; bases not matched to a gene: 5. CDR1 and CDR2 from the germline V gene are ENHRY and SYGVKD. The CDR3 runs to 15 residues. CDR3: CAISFRDRGSYEQYF. CDR3 bases: TGTGCCATCAGTTTCCGGGACAGGGGATCCTACGAGCAGTACTTC.

DNA of the CDR3: TGTGCCAGCAGCTTAACAACAGCCTACAATGAGCAGTTCTTC. Protein product: CASSLTTAYNEQFF. This sequence joins TRBV5-4 and TRBJ2-1; D not resolved. V lost 2 bases to trimming and J lost 2 bases, with 8 bases between them. CDR1 and CDR2 from the germline V gene are SGHNT and YYREEE (reference sequence). The CDR3 is made up of 14 amino acids. The entire variable domain, with the rest obtained from reference TRBV5-4 and TRBJ2-1, is as follows: ETGVTQSPTHLIKTRGQQVTLRCSSQSGHNTVSWYQQALGQGPQFIFQYYREEENGRGNFPPRFSGLQFPNYSSELNVNALELDDSALYLCASSLTTAYNEQFFGPGTRLTVL.

This sequence joins TRBV6-1 and TRBJ2-5, with TRBD2 matching 12 bases. The CDR3 has 15 amino acids. Unmatched junction bases numbered 1, after V lost 2 bases and J lost 3 bases. The germline gives CDR1 MNHNS, CDR2 SASEGT. CDR3 sequence reads: CASSELAGGKETQYF. In DNA form, the CDR3 reads TGTGCCAGCAGTGAACTAGCGGGGGGGAAAGAGACCCAGTACTTC.

The table lists this clone with a few counts. This sequence joins TRBV27 and TRBJ2-7, with 10 bases fitting TRBD2. Germline V CDR1 and CDR2: MNHEY, SMNVEV (reference sequence). There are 16 residues in the CDR3. Unmatched junction bases numbered 12, after V lost 5 bases and J lost 5 bases. For the CDR3, the DNA is TGTGCCAGCAGTGCAGGAAGCGGGGGGGCGGGAGACGAGCAGTACTTC. As protein: CASSAGSGGAGDEQYF.

This clone was counted between two and nine times. The chain couples TRBV9 to TRBJ2-5; TRBD2 aligns across 8 bases. The CDR3 runs 16 residues. CDR1 SGDLS and CDR2 YYNGEE come from the germline V gene. Germline trimming cut 0 bases from V and 1 base from J; bases unmatched to any gene: 5. This CDR3 reads CASSVGPAGVQETQYF. CDR3 in DNA: TGTGCCAGCAGCGTAGGCCCAGCGGGGGTCCAAGAGACCCAGTACTTC.

The CDR3 region has the DNA TGTGCCAGCAGTCCAAACTCCGGACAGAGCTATGGCTACACCTTC. It specifies CASSPNSGQSYGYTF. The chain combines TRBV6-6 with TRBJ1-2; TRBD1 might be the D (6 bases). Trimming stripped 5 bases from V and 4 bases from J, with 17 bases between. Germline loops: CDR1 MNHNY, CDR2 SVGAGI (reference sequence). This CDR3 has 15 residues.

The chain joins TRBV2 to TRBJ1-3; D perhaps matches TRBD1 (5 bases). Per the germline V gene, CDR1 is SNHLY and CDR2 is FYNNEI. This CDR3 spans 14 amino acids. The V end lost 8 bases, the J end lost 4 bases, and 15 bases lay between the germline ends. CDR3 coding DNA: TGTGCCAGCTGGAGGGCAGGGACCGGAAACACCATATATTTT. Translating it yields CASWRAGTGNTIYF.

V is TRBV2 and J is TRBJ1-5; D remains unclear. The V gene's germline CDR1 is SNHLY and CDR2 FYNNEI. The CDR3 is made up of 12 amino acids. With 2 bases removed from V and 6 bases from J, the gap between germline ends came to 5 bases. CDR3 region: CASSEQAQPQHF. For the CDR3, the DNA is TGTGCCAGCAGTGAACAGGCTCAGCCCCAGCATTTT.